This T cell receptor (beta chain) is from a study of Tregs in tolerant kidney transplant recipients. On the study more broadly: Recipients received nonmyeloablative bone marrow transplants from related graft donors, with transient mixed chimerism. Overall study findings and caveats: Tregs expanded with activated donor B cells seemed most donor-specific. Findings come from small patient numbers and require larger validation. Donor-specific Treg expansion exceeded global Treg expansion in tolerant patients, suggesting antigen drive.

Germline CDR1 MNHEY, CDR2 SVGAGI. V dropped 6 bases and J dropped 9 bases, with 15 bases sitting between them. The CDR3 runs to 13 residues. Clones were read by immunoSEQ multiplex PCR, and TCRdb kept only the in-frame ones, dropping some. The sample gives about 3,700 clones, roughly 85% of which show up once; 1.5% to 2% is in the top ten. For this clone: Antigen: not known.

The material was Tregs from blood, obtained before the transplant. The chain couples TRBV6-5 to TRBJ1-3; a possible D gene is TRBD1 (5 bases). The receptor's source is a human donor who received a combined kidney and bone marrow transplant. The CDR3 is CASSDRSLGTIYF. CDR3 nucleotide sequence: TGTGCCAGCAGCGACAGATCGCTTGGCACCATATATTTT.